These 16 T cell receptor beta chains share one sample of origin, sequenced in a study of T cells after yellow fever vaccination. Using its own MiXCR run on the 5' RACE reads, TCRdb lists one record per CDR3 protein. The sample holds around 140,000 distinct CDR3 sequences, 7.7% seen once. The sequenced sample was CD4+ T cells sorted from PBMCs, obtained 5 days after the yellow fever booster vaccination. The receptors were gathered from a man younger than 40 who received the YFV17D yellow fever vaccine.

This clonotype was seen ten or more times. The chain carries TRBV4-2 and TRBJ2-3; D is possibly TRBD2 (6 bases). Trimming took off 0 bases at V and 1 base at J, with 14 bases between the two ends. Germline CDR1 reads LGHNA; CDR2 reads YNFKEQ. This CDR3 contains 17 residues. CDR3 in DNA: TGTGCCAGCAGCCAAGACTACGCGGGGCCGCGCACAGATACGCAGTATTTT. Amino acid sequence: CASSQDYAGPRTDTQYF.

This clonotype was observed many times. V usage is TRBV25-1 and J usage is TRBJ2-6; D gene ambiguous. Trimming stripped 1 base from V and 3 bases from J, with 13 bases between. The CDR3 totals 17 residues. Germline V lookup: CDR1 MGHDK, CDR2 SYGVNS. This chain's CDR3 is CASSELSTAVGANVLTF. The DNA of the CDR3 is TGTGCCAGCAGTGAATTAAGTACGGCAGTTGGGGCCAACGTCCTGACTTTC. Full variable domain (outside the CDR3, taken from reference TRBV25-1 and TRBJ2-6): EADIYQTPRYLVIGTGKKITLECSQTMGHDKMYWYQQDPGMELHLIHYSYGVNSTEKGDLSSESTVSRIRTEHFPLTLESARPSHTSQYLCASSELSTAVGANVLTFGAGSRLTVL.

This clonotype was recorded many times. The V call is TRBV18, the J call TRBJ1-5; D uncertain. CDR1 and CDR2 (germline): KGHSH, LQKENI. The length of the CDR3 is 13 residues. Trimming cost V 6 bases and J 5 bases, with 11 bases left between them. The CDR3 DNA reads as TGTGCCAGCTCCCCCGTGGCGGATCAGCCCCAGCATTTT. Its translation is CASSPVADQPQHF.

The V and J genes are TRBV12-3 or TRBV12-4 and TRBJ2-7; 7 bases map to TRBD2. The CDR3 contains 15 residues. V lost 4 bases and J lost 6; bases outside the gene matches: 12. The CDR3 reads CASSSPAGTTAEQYF. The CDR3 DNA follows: TGTGCCAGCAGTTCCCCGGCCGGGACTACAGCCGAGCAGTACTTC.

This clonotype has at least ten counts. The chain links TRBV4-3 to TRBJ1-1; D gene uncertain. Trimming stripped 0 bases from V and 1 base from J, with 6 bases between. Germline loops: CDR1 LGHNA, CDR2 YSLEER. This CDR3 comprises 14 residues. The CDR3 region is CASSQDRTNTEAFF. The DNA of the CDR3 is TGCGCCAGCAGCCAAGACAGGACGAACACTGAAGCTTTCTTT.

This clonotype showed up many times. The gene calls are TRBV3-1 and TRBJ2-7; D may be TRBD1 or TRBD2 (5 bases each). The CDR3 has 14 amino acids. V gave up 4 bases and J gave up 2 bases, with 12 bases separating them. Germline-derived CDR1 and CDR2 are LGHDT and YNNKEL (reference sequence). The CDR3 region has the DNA TGTGCCAGCAGCCCCAGGGCGGGCGCCTACGAGCAGTACTTC. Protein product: CASSPRAGAYEQYF.

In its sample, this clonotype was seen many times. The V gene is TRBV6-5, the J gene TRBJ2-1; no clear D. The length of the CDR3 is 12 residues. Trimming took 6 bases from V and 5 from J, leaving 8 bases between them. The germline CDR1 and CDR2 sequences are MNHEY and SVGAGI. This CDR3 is CASRLSDNEQFF. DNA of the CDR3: TGTGCCAGCAGACTGAGCGACAATGAGCAGTTCTTC.

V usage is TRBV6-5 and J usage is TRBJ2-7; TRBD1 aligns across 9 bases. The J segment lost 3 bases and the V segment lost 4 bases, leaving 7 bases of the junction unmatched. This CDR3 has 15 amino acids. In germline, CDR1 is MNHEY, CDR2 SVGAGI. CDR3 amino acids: CASSSRTGVHYEQYF. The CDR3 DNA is TGTGCCAGCAGTTCCCGGACAGGGGTACACTACGAGCAGTACTTC.

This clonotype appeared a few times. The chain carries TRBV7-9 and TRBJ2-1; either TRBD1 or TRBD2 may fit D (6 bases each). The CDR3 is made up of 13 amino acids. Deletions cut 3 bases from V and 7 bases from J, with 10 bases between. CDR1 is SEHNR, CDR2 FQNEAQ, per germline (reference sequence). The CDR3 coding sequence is TGTGCCAGCAGCTTCGGGGGCGGAAATGAGCAGTTCTTC. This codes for CASSFGGGNEQFF.

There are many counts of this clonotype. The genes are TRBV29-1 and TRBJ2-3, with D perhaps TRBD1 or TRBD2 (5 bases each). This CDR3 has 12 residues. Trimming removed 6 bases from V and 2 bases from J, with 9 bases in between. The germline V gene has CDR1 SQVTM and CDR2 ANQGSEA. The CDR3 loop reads CSVGGTTDTQYF. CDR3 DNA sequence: TGCAGCGTGGGTGGGACCACAGATACGCAGTATTTT.

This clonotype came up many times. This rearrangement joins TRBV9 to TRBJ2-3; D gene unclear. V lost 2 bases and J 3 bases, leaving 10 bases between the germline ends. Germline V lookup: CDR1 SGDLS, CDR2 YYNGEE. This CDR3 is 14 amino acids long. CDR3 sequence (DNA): TGTGCCAGCAGCGTCGCTTACAGAACAGATACGCAGTATTTT. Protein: CASSVAYRTDTQYF.

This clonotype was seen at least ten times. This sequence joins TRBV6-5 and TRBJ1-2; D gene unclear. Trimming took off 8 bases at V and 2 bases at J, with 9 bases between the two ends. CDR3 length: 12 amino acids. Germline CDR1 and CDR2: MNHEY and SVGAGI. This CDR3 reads CASGTVNYGYTF. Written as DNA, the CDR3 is TGTGCCAGCGGAACCGTAAACTATGGCTACACCTTC.

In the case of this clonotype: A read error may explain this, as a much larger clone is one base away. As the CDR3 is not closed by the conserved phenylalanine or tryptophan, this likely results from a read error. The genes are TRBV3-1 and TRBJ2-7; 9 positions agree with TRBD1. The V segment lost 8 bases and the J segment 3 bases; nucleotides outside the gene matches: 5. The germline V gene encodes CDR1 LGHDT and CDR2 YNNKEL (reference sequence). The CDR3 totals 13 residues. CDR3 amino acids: CASGRDRVYEQYY. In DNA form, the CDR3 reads TGTGCCAGCGGACGGGACAGGGTCTACGAGCAGTACTAC.

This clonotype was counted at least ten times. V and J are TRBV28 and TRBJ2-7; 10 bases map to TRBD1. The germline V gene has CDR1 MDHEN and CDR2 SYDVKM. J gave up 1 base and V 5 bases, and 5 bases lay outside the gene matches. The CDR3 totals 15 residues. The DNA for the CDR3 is TGTGCCAGCAGTCTTGTGGGACAGGGGTCCTACGAGCAGTACTTC. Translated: CASSLVGQGSYEQYF. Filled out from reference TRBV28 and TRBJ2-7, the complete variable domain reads DVKVTQSSRYLVKRTGEKVFLECVQDMDHENMFWYRQDPGLGLRLIYFSYDVKMKEKGDIPEGYSVSREKKERFSLILESASTNQTSMYLCASSLVGQGSYEQYFGPGTRLTVT.

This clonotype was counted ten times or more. The CDR3 here is CASRPDRASYEQYF. The CDR3, as DNA: TGCGCCAGCAGACCGGACAGGGCCTCCTACGAGCAGTACTTC. The rearrangement joins TRBV5-1 to TRBJ2-7, with 8 bases fitting TRBD1. The CDR3 has 14 amino acids. With 5 bases clipped from V and 0 bases from J, the junction kept 4 bases outside the gene matches. Germline lookup yields CDR1 SGHRS and CDR2 YFSETQ.

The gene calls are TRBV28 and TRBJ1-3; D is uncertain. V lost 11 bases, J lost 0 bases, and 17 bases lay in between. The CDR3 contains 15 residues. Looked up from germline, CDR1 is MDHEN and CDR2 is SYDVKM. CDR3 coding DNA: TGTGCCTCCCTGTCGGGCGCCAGCTCTGGAAACACCATATATTTT. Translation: CASLSGASSGNTIYF. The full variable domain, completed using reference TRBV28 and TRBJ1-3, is DVKVTQSSRYLVKRTGEKVFLECVQDMDHENMFWYRQDPGLGLRLIYFSYDVKMKEKGDIPEGYSVSREKKERFSLILESASTNQTSMYLCASLSGASSGNTIYFGEGSWLTVV.